This TCR beta chain was identified during a study of blood T cell repertoires in COVID-19 (dated by TCRdb to 2020 to 2022). With regard to the full study: Samples from collaborators originated in the United States, Italy and Spain and spanned both the acute and convalescent phases of COVID-19. The repertoires were released in a freely available public database meant as a resource for research on the immune response to SARS-CoV-2. The sample metadata nearly always contained a de-identified subject ID, COVID-19 status, age in years and sex. The dataset comprised deeply sampled blood TCRbeta repertoires from subjects exposed to, actively infected with, or recovered from COVID-19. Where available, HLA class I and class II types were taken from metadata supplied by the sample provider and were not determined by assay-based typing. The samples were drawn from two sources: the first 160 participants of the ongoing ImmuneRACE study, and 1,000 to 1,500 subjects contributed by 6 global collaborators. The material from the prospective study consisted of cDNA or gDNA derived from T cells, B-cell-depleted T cells, or PBMCs. What the study reported, not specific to this receptor: Clinical and demographic metadata were provided uncurated, with the amount varying by source and participant.

Concerning this clone itself: Its recognized antigen is unknown. No much larger clone is present one base from it, and per-base qualities are unavailable.

The immunoSEQ Assay, a bias-controlled multiplex PCR, was used to amplify TCRbeta CDR3 regions from genomic DNA. Concerning the study's data processing: The number of nucleated cells in each sample was estimated from the amplification of reference gene primers within the assay. To quantify the absolute abundance of each unique TCRbeta CDR3 rearrangement, sequence reads were collapsed and filtered. Productive Simpson clonality was computed per sample as the square root of Simpson's diversity index over productive rearrangements. Here the immuneACCESS table is served through TCRdb, limited to in-frame sequences with V and J called. Missing clones are a known gap in these copies; in checked studies unresolved V genes cover under half, and the rest lacks a known reason. The V and J calls and clone size come from that table; D and trimming were worked out from the DNA. The sample contains 250,000 to 350,000 clones, approximately 90% of them found a single time. The ten largest clones add up to about 12% of the sample.

Via the germline V gene, CDR1 is MNHEY and CDR2 SVGAGI. Between the V and J ends, shortened by 6 bases and 1 base respectively, the junction contains 12 bases. The cysteine opens and the phenylalanine closes a CDR3 of 14 amino acids. The only DNA kept is the CDR3, 42 bases in frame from the first base. Whole blood was collected in K2EDTA tubes by collaborating institutions according to the institutions' own protocols. For TCRbeta analysis, collaborator samples were shipped as frozen whole blood, as isolated PBMCs, or as DNA extracted from either sample type. This TCR was recovered from a woman aged 55-69 years with acute or convalescent COVID-19. Recombination connected TRBV6-5 to TRBJ1-1; the D gene is not confidently resolved. The specimen was peripheral blood. CDR3 protein: CASRSSGANTEAFF. The nucleotide sequence is TGTGCCAGCAGGTCCTCCGGTGCGAACACTGAAGCTTTCTTT.